This TCR beta chain was documented in a study of Ad26.COV2.S vaccination and SARS-CoV-2 variants. Across the whole study: Administration of Ad26.COV2.S was intramuscular, either once or twice 56 days apart.

Only a few counts were recorded for this clone. Its cognate antigen is unknown. This table comes from immunoSEQ multiplex PCR, and its TCRdb copy is limited to in-frame clones, with some not included. The sample has about 350,000 clones; 70% to 90% are singletons. Trimming cost V 0 bases and J 6 bases, with 13 bases left between them. CDR3 length equals 15 residues. Germline values: CDR1 SGHNT, CDR2 YYREEE (reference sequence). Treatment specified: around 19 received Ad26.COV2.S at low or high dose, single or two shots; 5 received placebo; per-sample allocation not given. Following the first vaccine or placebo injection, samples were taken on day 63. It was an adult aged 18-55 years in Boston who was the donor. Expression of Wuhan-strain SARS-CoV-2 spike came from the Ad26 vector that formed the vaccine. General study findings and limits: TCR breadth and depth estimates may have understated total T cell responses.

This specimen was peripheral blood, taken in a trial of Ad26.COV2.S vaccine versus placebo. The rearrangement uses TRBV5-4 and TRBJ2-1; no clear D. The TCR was taken from a person aged 18-60 years who received the Ad26.COV2.S COVID-19 vaccine or a placebo. CDR3 DNA: TGTGCCAGCAGCTTGGCGGAGAGACTCGTCAATGAGCAGTTCTTC. Protein sequence: CASSLAERLVNEQFF. Together with reference TRBV5-4 and TRBJ2-1, the CDR3 gives the full variable domain: ETGVTQSPTHLIKTRGQQVTLRCSSQSGHNTVSWYQQALGQGPQFIFQYYREEENGRGNFPPRFSGLQFPNYSSELNVNALELDDSALYLCASSLAERLVNEQFFGPGTRLTVL.